Below are 20 T cell receptor beta chains sequenced from a single sample in a study of OX40 agonist ivuxolimab in advanced cancers. Using immunoSEQ multiplex PCR, the repertoire was profiled, and TCRdb retains in-frame clones only, with some absent. The sample consists of around 58,000 clones, almost 95% of them appearing once. The sequences come from CD4+ or CD8+ T cells sorted from blood, collected in a trial of the OX40 agonist ivuxolimab. The receptors here all came from an adult with an advanced solid tumor such as melanoma, head and neck, liver or kidney cancer.

The rearrangement joins TRBV30 to TRBJ2-3; maybe TRBD2 (5 bases). The V gene lost 2 bases and the J gene lost 6 bases, with 6 bases spanning the gap. Germline V lookup: CDR1 GTSNPN, CDR2 SVGIG (reference sequence). The CDR3 is made up of 11 amino acids. The CDR3, as DNA: TGTGCCTGGAGTTCGGGGGATACGCAGTATTTT. Translation: CAWSSGDTQYF.

The genes are TRBV9 and TRBJ1-2, with 8 bases that match TRBD1. This CDR3 is built from 15 residues. Trimming cost V 4 bases and J 2 bases; bases outside gene matches: 7. Germline V gene data show CDR1 as SGDLS and CDR2 as YYNGEE. The CDR3 protein is CASSYQDRENYGYTF. The CDR3 coding sequence is TGTGCCAGCAGCTACCAGGACAGGGAGAACTATGGCTACACCTTC.

The chain has TRBV19 and TRBJ1-1, with TRBD1 as a possible D gene (6 bases). Trimming took off 2 bases at V and 1 base at J, with 11 bases between the two ends. CDR3 size: 15 residues. Germline V gives CDR1 LNHDA, CDR2 SQIVND (reference sequence). The CDR3 loop reads CASSITGYANTEAFF. The CDR3, as DNA: TGTGCCAGTAGTATAACAGGGTACGCGAACACTGAAGCTTTCTTT.

The chain combines TRBV7-6 with TRBJ2-5; 15 bases are shared with TRBD2. Trimming removed 5 bases from V and 5 bases from J; junction bases left unmatched: 6. CDR1 and CDR2 from the germline V gene are SGHVS and FNYEAQ. This CDR3 region has 16 residues. The CDR3 nucleotides read TGTGCCAGCAGCCTAGGACTAGCGGGAGGGCCCGAGACCCAGTACTTC. Translation gives CASSLGLAGGPETQYF.

This chain uses TRBV5-1 with TRBJ2-5; no definite D call. Germline V CDR1 and CDR2: SGHRS, YFSETQ. Trimming took off 5 bases at V and 5 bases at J, with 16 bases between the two ends. The CDR3 length is 14 residues. CDR3 region: CASSSYTMGETQYF. In nucleotides, the CDR3 is TGCGCCAGCAGTTCCTACACTATGGGGGAGACCCAGTACTTC.

This clone was seen just once. The rearrangement links TRBV16 to TRBJ2-7; 9 bases match TRBD1. After removal of 4 bases from V and 5 bases from J, the junction contained 9 bases not matched to a gene. The germline gives CDR1 KGHSY, CDR2 FQNENV. The CDR3 covers 15 residues. The CDR3 sequence: CASSLGQGEGDEQYF. The CDR3 DNA is TGTGCCAGCAGCCTGGGACAGGGAGAGGGTGACGAGCAGTACTTC. Supplemented by reference TRBV16 and TRBJ2-7, the full variable domain reads GEEVAQTPKHLVRGEGQKAKLYCAPIKGHSYVFWYQQVLKNEFKFLISFQNENVFDETGMPKERFSAKCLPNSPCSLEIQATKLEDSAVYFCASSLGQGEGDEQYFGPGTRLTVT.

V is TRBV13 and J is TRBJ2-2; D perhaps matches TRBD1 (6 bases). CDR3 length equals 15 residues. V was shortened by 5 bases and J by 4 bases, with 14 bases between the two germline ends. The V gene's germline CDR1 is PRHDT and CDR2 FYEKMQ (reference sequence). Written as DNA, the CDR3 is TGTGCCAGCAGCACACAGGACAGCGCCACCGGGGAGCTGTTTTTT. The encoded protein is CASSTQDSATGELFF.

CDR3 sequence (DNA): TGTGCCAGCAGAGAACAACCGACGCCTAATGGAGCGGGACAGGGATACACAGATACGCAGTATTTT. Its translation: CASREQPTPNGAGQGYTDTQYF. The chain recombines TRBV27 with TRBJ2-3, with 9 bases matching TRBD1. CDR1 is MNHEY, CDR2 SMNVEV, per germline (reference sequence). This CDR3 is 22 amino acids long. Trimming removed 6 bases from V and 2 bases from J; junction bases left unmatched: 27.

This chain connects TRBV19 to TRBJ1-5; D is unresolved. V was trimmed by 9 bases and J by 3 bases, leaving 27 bases between them. The CDR3 sequence is 18 residues long. The germline gives CDR1 LNHDA, CDR2 SQIVND (reference sequence). The CDR3 loop is CASLSPVVSADLNQPQHF. The CDR3 nucleotides are TGTGCCAGCCTCAGCCCAGTAGTATCCGCGGACCTCAATCAGCCCCAGCATTTT.

The chain couples TRBV18 to TRBJ1-4, with D hard to call. CDR1 and CDR2 from the germline V gene are KGHSH and LQKENI. Trimming left V 3 bases short and J 0 bases short, with 11 bases between. This CDR3 spans 16 amino acids. In DNA form, the CDR3 reads TGTGCCAGCTCACCCGAGGACCCTGCAACTAATGAAAAACTGTTTTTT. It translates to CASSPEDPATNEKLFF. The variable domain in full, with the rest retrieved from reference TRBV18 and TRBJ1-4, is NAGVMQNPRHLVRRRGQEARLRCSPMKGHSHVYWYRQLPEEGLKFMVYLQKENIIDESGMPKERFSAEFPKEGPSILRIQQVVRGDSAAYFCASSPEDPATNEKLFFGSGTQLSVL.

The chain recombines TRBV9 with TRBJ1-1; weak D call: TRBD1 (5 bases). Trimming removed 4 bases at V and 6 bases at J, with 19 bases between. In germline, CDR1 is SGDLS, CDR2 YYNGEE. The CDR3 sequence is 15 residues long. This chain's CDR3 is CASSRSGAPTAEAFF. The CDR3, as DNA: TGTGCCAGCAGCCGTTCCGGGGCCCCAACTGCTGAAGCTTTCTTT.

This clone was seen just once. This chain joins TRBV2 and TRBJ2-1, with 7 bases matching TRBD1. The germline gives CDR1 SNHLY, CDR2 FYNNEI. V was clipped by 6 bases and J by 0 bases; unmatched bases: 5. The CDR3 spans 15 residues. The CDR3 region has the DNA TGTGCCAGCAGCGCCGGGACAGCCTCCTACAATGAGCAGTTCTTC. Translated: CASSAGTASYNEQFF.

The gene calls are TRBV7-2 and TRBJ2-7; 9 bases line up with TRBD1. Germline V gene lookup returns CDR1 SGHTA and CDR2 FQGNSA. The CDR3 is 14 amino acids. V trimming: 6 bases; J trimming: 7 bases; junction bases outside the gene matches: 10. CDR3 nucleotides: TGTGCCAGCAGTCTTCGGGACAGGGTAGGGGAGCAGTACTTC. Its protein product is CASSLRDRVGEQYF. The whole variable domain, filled in from reference TRBV7-2 and TRBJ2-7, reads GAGVSQSPSNKVTEKGKDVELRCDPISGHTALYWYRQSLGQGLEFLIYFQGNSAPDKSGLPSDRFSAERTGGSVSTLTIQRTQQEDSAVYLCASSLRDRVGEQYFGPGTRLTVT.

The chain employs TRBV29-1 and TRBJ2-1; TRBD1 matches 7 bases. The CDR3 is 14 amino acids. Trimming cost V 7 bases and J 0 bases; bases outside gene matches: 6. Germline CDR1 SQVTM, CDR2 ANQGSEA. CDR3 coding DNA: TGCAGCGAACAGACAGGGAGCTCCTACAATGAGCAGTTCTTC. Its protein is CSEQTGSSYNEQFF.

The chain combines TRBV29-1 with TRBJ2-2; unclear D gene. The V gene's germline CDR1 is SQVTM and CDR2 ANQGSEA. This CDR3 is built from 14 residues. V was trimmed by 3 bases and J by 6 bases, leaving 14 bases between them. CDR3 sequence (DNA): TGCAGCGTTGATGAAGGTTCGGTGGCCGGGGAGCTGTTTTTT. Translation gives CSVDEGSVAGELFF.

This sequence joins TRBV4-3 and TRBJ2-3; D might be TRBD2 (7 bases). In germline, CDR1 is LGHNA, CDR2 YSLEER. Trimming removed 0 bases at V and 0 bases at J, with 19 bases between. The CDR3 contains 19 residues. The CDR3: CASSQDISGASGSTDTQYF. The CDR3 DNA sequence: TGCGCCAGCAGCCAAGATATTTCAGGGGCTAGCGGCAGCACAGATACGCAGTATTTT.

Regarding this clone: Additional DNA sequences in this sample encode the identical CDR3. The V gene is TRBV27, the J gene TRBJ2-5; 12 bases line up with TRBD2. This CDR3 comprises 15 residues. V shed 5 bases, J shed 5 bases, and the junction held 6 bases outside the gene matches. Per germline, CDR1 MNHEY and CDR2 SMNVEV (reference sequence). CDR3 bases: TGTGCCAGCAGTCCGGGTACTAGCGGGAGGGAGACCCAGTACTTC. It specifies CASSPGTSGRETQYF.

The chain recombines TRBV28 with TRBJ2-1; D ambiguous. The V end was cut by 5 bases, the J end by 10 bases, with 12 bases between. Germline V lookup: CDR1 MDHEN, CDR2 SYDVKM. This CDR3 is built from 12 residues. The CDR3 sequence is CASSHSSLEQFF. CDR3 DNA: TGTGCCAGCAGTCATTCATCTCTAGAGCAGTTCTTC. Full variable domain (outside the CDR3, taken from reference TRBV28 and TRBJ2-1): DVKVTQSSRYLVKRTGEKVFLECVQDMDHENMFWYRQDPGLGLRLIYFSYDVKMKEKGDIPEGYSVSREKKERFSLILESASTNQTSMYLCASSHSSLEQFFGPGTRLTVL.

This chain uses TRBV5-4 with TRBJ2-7; a possible D gene is TRBD1 (6 bases). CDR3 length equals 13 residues. The V and J ends lost 4 bases and 3 bases respectively, with 11 bases between them. The germline gives CDR1 SGHNT, CDR2 YYREEE (reference sequence). The CDR3 DNA is TGTGCCAGCAGCCCACAGGGAGACTACGAGCAGTACTTC. This translates into CASSPQGDYEQYF.

The CDR3 loop is CASSALGLDRTDTQYF. As DNA, the CDR3 is TGTGCCAGTAGTGCCTTGGGACTAGACAGGACAGATACGCAGTATTTT. The chain carries TRBV19 and TRBJ2-3; 8 positions match TRBD2. Germline V gives CDR1 LNHDA, CDR2 SQIVND (reference sequence). The CDR3 sequence is 16 residues long. The J segment lost 3 bases and the V segment lost 5 bases, leaving 10 bases of the junction unmatched.